This is a list of T cell receptor beta chains from one sample in a study of T-cell reconstitution after alpha-beta-depleted transplantation in children. TCRdb passed the PCR reads through MiXCR, listing each CDR3 protein once. This table has tens of thousands of distinct CDR3 sequences, approximately 5% appearing once. This material consisted of PBMCs, mostly from graft donor cells, taken 180 days after TCRalphabeta/CD19-depleted stem cell transplant. The receptors stem from a boy under three years old who had a stem cell transplant for acute myeloid leukemia, so the T cells may come from the graft donor. Both conserved end residues are part of each CDR3. D genes are given only for firm matches. Size is stated for part of the rows, as once, few or many counts, or as a class when the clone is expanded.

D gene,J gene,V gene,clone size,CDR3 protein,CDR3 DNA
-,TRBJ1-1,TRBV28,many,CASQLPGEAFF,TGTGCATCCCAGCTTCCAGGTGAAGCTTTCTTT
-,TRBJ2-2,TRBV11-1,many,CASSLMGVLNTGELFF,TGTGCCAGCAGCTTAATGGGGGTTCTGAACACCGGGGAGCTGTTTTTT
TRBD1,TRBJ2-7,TRBV11-3,many,CASSLQTSPGTGWNEQYF,TGTGCCAGCAGCCTACAGACGTCTCCCGGGACAGGGTGGAACGAGCAGTACTTC
-,TRBJ1-2,TRBV4-3,many,CASSLGTSPLTGYTF,TGCGCCAGCAGCCTCGGGACATCCCCACTCACTGGCTACACCTTC
-,TRBJ1-4,TRBV6-5,many,CASSYSGLTNEKLFF,TGTGCCAGCAGTTACTCCGGGCTGACTAATGAAAAACTGTTTTTT
-,TRBJ2-5,TRBV12-3/TRBV12-4,many,CASSSWKETQYF,TGTGCCAGCAGTTCCTGGAAAGAGACCCAGTACTTC
-,TRBJ2-2,TRBV7-8,many,CASTRESYFGELFF,TGTGCCAGCACCCGGGAGTCTTACTTCGGGGAGCTGTTTTTT
-,TRBJ1-2,TRBV5-1,many,CASSLGLSNYGYTF,TGCGCCAGCAGCTTGGGGCTCAGCAACTATGGCTACACCTTC
-,TRBJ1-5,TRBV5-4,-,CASSFNTNQPQHF,TGTGCCAGCAGCTTTAACACGAATCAGCCCCAGCATTTT
-,TRBJ1-1,TRBV12-3/TRBV12-4,few,CASSFEESTRVFF,TGTGCCAGCAGTTTCGAGGAATCCACCCGGGTTTTCTTT
TRBD1,TRBJ1-3,TRBV20-1,many,CSVQGTVSGNTIYF,TGCAGTGTCCAGGGGACAGTCTCTGGAAACACCATATATTTT
-,TRBJ1-6,TRBV20-1,many,CSARVSVPFNSPLHF,TGCAGTGCTAGAGTGTCAGTGCCCTTTAATTCACCCCTCCACTTT
-,TRBJ2-1,TRBV10-3,many,CAISTGPINEQFF,TGTGCCATCAGCACAGGGCCTATCAATGAGCAGTTCTTC
TRBD1,TRBJ1-4,TRBV3-1,many,CASSQTQGDDEKLFF,TGTGCCAGCAGCCAAACACAGGGGGATGATGAAAAACTGTTTTTT
TRBD1,TRBJ2-3,TRBV7-9,many,CASGTAPWSTDTQYF,TGTGCCAGCGGGACAGCCCCATGGAGCACAGATACGCAGTATTTT
TRBD1,TRBJ1-2,TRBV19,many,CASRGTGHYGYTF,TGTGCCAGCCGGGGGACAGGGCATTATGGCTACACCTTC
TRBD2,TRBJ2-5,TRBV29-1,many,CSAPLGGGETQYF,TGCAGCGCCCCTCTCGGGGGGGGAGAGACCCAGTACTTC
TRBD2,TRBJ2-1,TRBV15,many,CATSRPSGGADEQFF,TGTGCCACCAGCAGACCTAGCGGGGGGGCGGATGAGCAGTTCTTC
TRBD2,TRBJ2-5,TRBV5-1,many,CASSLSGARQETQYF,TGCGCCAGCAGCCTCAGCGGGGCCCGTCAAGAGACCCAGTACTTC
-,TRBJ2-5,TRBV9,many,CASSVGTRGETQYF,TGTGCCAGCAGCGTAGGGACCCGGGGCGAGACCCAGTACTTC
-,TRBJ2-7,TRBV18,many,CASSSPRYEQYF,TGTGCCAGCTCATCACCTCGCTACGAGCAGTACTTC
-,TRBJ1-2,TRBV19,-,CARPRVSDYGYTF,TGTGCCAGGCCAAGGGTTAGTGACTATGGCTACACCTTC
-,TRBJ1-5,TRBV20-1,many,CSGSRGTGGNQPQHF,TGCAGTGGATCTCGGGGTACAGGAGGCAATCAGCCCCAGCATTTT
-,TRBJ2-1,TRBV27,many,CATPGRPEVGNEQFF,TGTGCCACCCCAGGGAGGCCGGAGGTGGGCAATGAGCAGTTCTTC